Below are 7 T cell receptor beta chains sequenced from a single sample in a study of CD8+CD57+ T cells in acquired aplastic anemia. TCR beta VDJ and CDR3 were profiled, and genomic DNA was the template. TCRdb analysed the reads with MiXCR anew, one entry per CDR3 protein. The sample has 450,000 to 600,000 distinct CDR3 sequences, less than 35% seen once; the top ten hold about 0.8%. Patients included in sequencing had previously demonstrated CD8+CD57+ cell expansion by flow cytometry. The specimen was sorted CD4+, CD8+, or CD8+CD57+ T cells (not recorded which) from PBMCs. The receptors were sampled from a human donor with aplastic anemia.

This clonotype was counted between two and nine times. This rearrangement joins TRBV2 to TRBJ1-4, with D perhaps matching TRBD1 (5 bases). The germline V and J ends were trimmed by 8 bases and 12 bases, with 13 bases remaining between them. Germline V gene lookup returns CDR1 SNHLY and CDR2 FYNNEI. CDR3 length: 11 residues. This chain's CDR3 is CASAGTVELFF. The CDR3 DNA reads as TGTGCCAGCGCGGGGACGGTTGAACTGTTTTTT.

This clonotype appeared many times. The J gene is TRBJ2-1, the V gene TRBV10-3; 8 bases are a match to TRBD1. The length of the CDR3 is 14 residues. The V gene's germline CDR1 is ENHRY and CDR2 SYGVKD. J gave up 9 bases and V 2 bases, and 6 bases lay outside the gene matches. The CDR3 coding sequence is TGTGCCATCAGTGAGGGACAGGGAGTGGGTGAGCAGTTCTTC. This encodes CAISEGQGVGEQFF.

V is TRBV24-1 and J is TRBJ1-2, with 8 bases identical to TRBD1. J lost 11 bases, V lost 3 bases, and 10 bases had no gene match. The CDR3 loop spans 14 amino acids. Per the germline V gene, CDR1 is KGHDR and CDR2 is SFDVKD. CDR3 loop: CATSDPGQGTRYTF. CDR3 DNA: TGTGCCACCAGTGATCCAGGACAGGGCACGAGGTACACCTTC.

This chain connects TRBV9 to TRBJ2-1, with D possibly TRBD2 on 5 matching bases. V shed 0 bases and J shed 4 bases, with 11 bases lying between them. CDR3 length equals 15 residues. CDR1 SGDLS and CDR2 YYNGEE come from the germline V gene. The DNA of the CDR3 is TGTGCCAGCAGCGTAGAAAGCGGACCATACAATGAGCAGTTCTTC. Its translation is CASSVESGPYNEQFF. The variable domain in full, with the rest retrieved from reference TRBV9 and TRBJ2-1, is DSGVTQTPKHLITATGQRVTLRCSPRSGDLSVYWYQQSLDQGLQFLIQYYNGEERAKGNILERFSAQQFPDLHSELNLSSLELGDSALYFCASSVESGPYNEQFFGPGTRLTVL.

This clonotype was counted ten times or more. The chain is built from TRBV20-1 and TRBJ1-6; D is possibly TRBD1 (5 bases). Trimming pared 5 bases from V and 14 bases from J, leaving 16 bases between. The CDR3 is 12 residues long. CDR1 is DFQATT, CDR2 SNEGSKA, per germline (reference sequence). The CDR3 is CSAQGEEDALHF. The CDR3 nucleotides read TGCAGTGCTCAAGGGGAGGAGGATGCCCTCCACTTT.

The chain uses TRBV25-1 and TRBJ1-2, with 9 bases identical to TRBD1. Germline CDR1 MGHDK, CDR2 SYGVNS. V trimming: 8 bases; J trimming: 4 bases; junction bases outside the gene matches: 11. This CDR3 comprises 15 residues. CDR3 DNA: TGTGCCAGCTTAGATGGGACAGGGTCCGGCTATGGCTACACCTTC. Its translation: CASLDGTGSGYGYTF.

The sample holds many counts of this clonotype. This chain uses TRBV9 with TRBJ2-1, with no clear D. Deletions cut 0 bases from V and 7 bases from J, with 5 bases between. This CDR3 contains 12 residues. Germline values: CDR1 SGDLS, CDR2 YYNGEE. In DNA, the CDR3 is TGTGCCAGCAGCGTAGCTCGGAATGAGCAGTTCTTC. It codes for CASSVARNEQFF. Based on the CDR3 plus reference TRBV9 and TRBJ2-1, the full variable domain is DSGVTQTPKHLITATGQRVTLRCSPRSGDLSVYWYQQSLDQGLQFLIQYYNGEERAKGNILERFSAQQFPDLHSELNLSSLELGDSALYFCASSVARNEQFFGPGTRLTVL.